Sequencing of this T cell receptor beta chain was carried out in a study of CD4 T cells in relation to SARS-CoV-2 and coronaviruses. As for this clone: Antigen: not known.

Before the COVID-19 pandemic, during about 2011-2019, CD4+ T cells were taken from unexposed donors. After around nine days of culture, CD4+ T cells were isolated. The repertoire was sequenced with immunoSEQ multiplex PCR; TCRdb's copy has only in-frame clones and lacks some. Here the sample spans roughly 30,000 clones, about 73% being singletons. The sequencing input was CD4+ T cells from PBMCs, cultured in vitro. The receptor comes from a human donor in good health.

CDR3 nucleotides: TGTGCCAGCAGCTTAACTCGAGGGGCCAACGTCCTGACTTTC. It specifies CASSLTRGANVLTF. The chain employs TRBV7-3 and TRBJ2-6; D gene unclear. Germline CDR1 SGHTA, CDR2 FQGTGA. V was pared by 0 bases and J by 4 bases, with 4 bases between. The CDR3 consists of 14 residues.